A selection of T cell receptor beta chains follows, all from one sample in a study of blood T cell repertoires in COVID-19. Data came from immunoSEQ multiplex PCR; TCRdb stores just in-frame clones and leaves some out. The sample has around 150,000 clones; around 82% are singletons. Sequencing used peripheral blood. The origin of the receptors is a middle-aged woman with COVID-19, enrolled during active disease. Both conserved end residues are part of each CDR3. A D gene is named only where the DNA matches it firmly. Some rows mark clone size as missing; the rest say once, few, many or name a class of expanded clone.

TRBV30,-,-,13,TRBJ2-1,TGTGCCTGGAACGCGGGCTCCTACAATGAGCAGTTCTTC,CAWNAGSYNEQFF
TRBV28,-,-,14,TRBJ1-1,TGTGCCAGCAGTCCTCCCCCGGGGGATTCTGAAGCTTTCTTT,CASSPPPGDSEAFF
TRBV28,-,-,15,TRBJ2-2,TGTGCCAGCAGCATTGTAGCGGTATTCACCGGGGAGCTGTTTTTT,CASSIVAVFTGELFF
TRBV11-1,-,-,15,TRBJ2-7,TGTGCCAGCAGCTTATCCAAGGACAGCCTCTACGAGCAGTACTTC,CASSLSKDSLYEQYF
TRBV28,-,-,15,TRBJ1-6,TGTGCCAGCAGTTTCAGACAGATTGCGGATTCACCCCTCCACTTT,CASSFRQIADSPLHF
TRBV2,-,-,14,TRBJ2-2,TGTGCCAGCAGTGCCGGACAGCTTCTCGGGGAGCTGTTTTTT,CASSAGQLLGELFF
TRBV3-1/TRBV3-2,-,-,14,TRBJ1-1,TGTGCCAGCAGCCAAGTGGCTGTGAACACTGAAGCTTTCTTT,CASSQVAVNTEAFF
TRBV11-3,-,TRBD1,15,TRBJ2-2,TGTGCCAGCAGCTCGGGACAGGGGAACACCGGGGAGCTGTTTTTT,CASSSGQGNTGELFF
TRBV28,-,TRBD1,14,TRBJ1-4,TGTGCCAGCAGTTTATCGGGGACAGGTGAAAAACTGTTTTTT,CASSLSGTGEKLFF
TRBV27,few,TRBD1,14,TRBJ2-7,TGTGCCAGCAGTGTTAACAGGGGGCTCAGCGAGCAGTACTTC,CASSVNRGLSEQYF
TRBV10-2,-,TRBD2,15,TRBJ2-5,TGCGCCAGCAGAACAACTAGCGCATCCCAAGAGACCCAGTACTTC,CASRTTSASQETQYF
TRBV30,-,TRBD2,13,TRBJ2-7,TGTGCCTGGAGTGCCGGGACTAGCGGAGCGCAGTACTTC,CAWSAGTSGAQYF
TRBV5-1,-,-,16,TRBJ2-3,TGCGCCAGCAGTTACGATTGGGCCCAGGGCACAGATACGCAGTATTTT,CASSYDWAQGTDTQYF
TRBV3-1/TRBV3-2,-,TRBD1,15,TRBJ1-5,TGTGCCAGCAGCCATTCAGGGGGCGCATATCAGCCCCAGCATTTT,CASSHSGGAYQPQHF
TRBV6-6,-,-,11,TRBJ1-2,TGTGCCACACACAATAACTATGGCTACACCTTC,CATHNNYGYTF
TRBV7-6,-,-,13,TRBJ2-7,TGTGCCAGCAGCCCCCGGACATTCTCCGAGCAGTACTTC,CASSPRTFSEQYF
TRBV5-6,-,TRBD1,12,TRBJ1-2,TGTGCCAGCAGCTTACAGACAGGGACTGGCGCCTTC,CASSLQTGTGAF
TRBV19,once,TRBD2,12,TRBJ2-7,TGTGCCACCCTGGGGGGGGTCGACGAGCAGTACTTC,CATLGGVDEQYF
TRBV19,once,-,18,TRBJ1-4,TGTGCCAGTAGTATAGACCGAATGCGTGAGGCAACTAATGAAAAACTGTTTTTT,CASSIDRMREATNEKLFF
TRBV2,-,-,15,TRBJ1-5,TGTGCCAGCAGTTCAATCCTGAGGGGCAATCAGCCCCAGCATTTT,CASSSILRGNQPQHF
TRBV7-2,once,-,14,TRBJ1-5,TGTGCCAGCAGCCACAGGGATAGCAATCAGCCCCAGCATTTT,CASSHRDSNQPQHF
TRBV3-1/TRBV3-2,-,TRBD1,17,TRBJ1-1,TGTGCCAGCAGCCAAGGACAGGGGAGAGGGAAACCTAATGAAGCTTTCTTT,CASSQGQGRGKPNEAFF
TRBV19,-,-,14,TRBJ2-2,TGTGCCAGTAGTATATCCAGGGGCACCGGGGAGCTGTTTTTT,CASSISRGTGELFF
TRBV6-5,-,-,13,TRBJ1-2,TGTGCCAGCAGTTTCACAGGGAGGGACGGCTACACCTTC,CASSFTGRDGYTF
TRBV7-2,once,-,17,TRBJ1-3,TGTGCCAGCAGCTTAGTTTCACATAGCTTAACTGGAAACACCATATATTTT,CASSLVSHSLTGNTIYF
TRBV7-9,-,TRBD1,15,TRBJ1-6,TGTGCCAGCAGCCGAGGACAGGGGAATAATTCACCCCTCCACTTT,CASSRGQGNNSPLHF
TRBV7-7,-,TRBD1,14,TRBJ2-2,TGTGCTAGCAGGGCGACAGGGGTCACCGGGGAGCTGTTTTTT,CASRATGVTGELFF
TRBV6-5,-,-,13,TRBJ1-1,TGTGCCAGCAGACGAGACTTTCGCACTGAAGCTTTCTTT,CASRRDFRTEAFF
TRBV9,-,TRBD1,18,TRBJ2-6,TGTGCCAGCAGCGTAATGACAGGGGTGGGGTCTGGGGCCAACGTCCTGACTTTC,CASSVMTGVGSGANVLTF
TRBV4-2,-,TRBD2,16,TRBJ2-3,TGTGCCAGCAGCCAAAAAAGGGGACTAGCGGTAGATACGCAGTATTTT,CASSQKRGLAVDTQYF
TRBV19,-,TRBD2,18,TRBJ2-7,TGTGCCAGTAGTATTCTCCCCGGGCTAGCGGGAGGGACCTACGAGCAGTACTTC,CASSILPGLAGGTYEQYF
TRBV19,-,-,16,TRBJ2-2,TGTGCCAGTAGTATATTGAGCCAGGGGTTATCCGGGGAGCTGTTTTTT,CASSILSQGLSGELFF
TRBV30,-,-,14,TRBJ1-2,TGTGCCTGGAGTGTTCCAATAGCTAACTATGGCTACACCTTC,CAWSVPIANYGYTF